These 13 T cell receptor beta chains were sequenced from one sample in a study of cytomegalovirus exposure and HLA in healthy donors (dated by TCRdb to the late 2010s). Library generation was performed with the immunoSEQ multiplex PCR assay. The multiplex PCR relied on a mix of 60 forward primers for TCR Vbeta segments and 13 reverse primers for TCR Jbeta segments. In its TCRdb copy, this immuneACCESS table keeps in-frame sequences only and misses some clones. Where compared with another copy, unresolved V genes explain less than half of these, and the others have no known cause. Across this sample there are about 120,000 clones, with 50% to 65% seen only once. Jointly, the top ten make up less than 12% of the sample. Sequenced: PBMCs. Receptor source: a man between 40 and 49 years old in good health and CMV-seropositive.

The chain has TRBV10-3 and TRBJ2-7; 14 bases are shared with TRBD2. The CDR3 is 16 amino acids. Germline V CDR1 and CDR2: ENHRY, SYGVKD. The ends lost 4 bases at V and 4 bases at J; junction bases unmatched: 6. The CDR3 nucleotides read TGTGCCATCAGTGGAGGGACTAGCGGGAGTGAGTACGAGCAGTACTTC. Its protein product is CAISGGTSGSEYEQYF.

This chain joins TRBV6-5 and TRBJ1-5; TRBD1 is a possible D gene (6 bases). V lost 0 bases, J lost 7 bases, and 13 bases lay in between. Germline V gives CDR1 MNHEY, CDR2 SVGAGI. The CDR3 runs to 15 residues. CDR3 in amino acids: CASSYSGGLGQPQHF. The CDR3 DNA reads TGTGCCAGCAGTTACTCGGGGGGGCTAGGGCAGCCCCAGCATTTT.

The J gene is TRBJ1-2, the V gene TRBV27, with D possibly TRBD1 on 5 matching bases. V was shortened by 2 bases and J by 2 bases, with 6 bases between the two germline ends. Germline values: CDR1 MNHEY, CDR2 SMNVEV (reference sequence). The CDR3 runs 13 residues. The CDR3 nucleotides read TGTGCCAGCAGTTTAAGGGGCAACTATGGCTACACCTTC. This encodes CASSLRGNYGYTF.

The chain is built from TRBV5-6 and TRBJ2-2; 8 nucleotides match TRBD1. Germline lookup yields CDR1 SGHDT and CDR2 YYEEEE. V lost 1 base to trimming and J lost 1 base; unmatched junction nucleotides: 12. This CDR3 is 19 amino acids long. CDR3 protein: CASSLRGQGWMENTGELFF. The DNA for the CDR3 is TGTGCCAGCAGCTTGAGAGGACAGGGATGGATGGAGAACACCGGGGAGCTGTTTTTT.

The rearrangement uses TRBV4-2 and TRBJ2-2; a possible D gene is TRBD2 (6 bases). This CDR3 comprises 17 residues. V was trimmed by 1 base and J by 1 base, leaving 13 bases between them. Germline loops: CDR1 LGHNA, CDR2 YNFKEQ. In DNA form, the CDR3 reads TGTGCCAGCAGCCAAGGGCTCGAGCGGGTGAACACCGGGGAGCTGTTTTTT. This translates into CASSQGLERVNTGELFF.

This sequence joins TRBV28 and TRBJ1-1, with D perhaps TRBD1 (6 bases). The CDR3 runs to 14 residues. Trimming removed 6 bases at V and 4 bases at J, with 15 bases between. Germline V gene lookup returns CDR1 MDHEN and CDR2 SYDVKM. The CDR3 nucleotides are TGTGCCAGCAGCCCCCCTTTGACAGGCACTGAAGCTTTCTTT. Translating it yields CASSPPLTGTEAFF.

This clone was recorded a few times. V is TRBV6-1 and J is TRBJ1-3, with 7 bases that match TRBD1. Germline-derived CDR1 and CDR2 are MNHNS and SASEGT. The CDR3 totals 13 residues. With 11 bases clipped from V and 5 bases from J, the junction kept 9 bases outside the gene matches. CDR3 sequence reads: CAGGQPSRNTIYF. CDR3 sequence (DNA): TGTGCCGGGGGACAGCCGAGCAGAAACACCATATATTTT.

The table lists this clone with a few counts. The J gene is TRBJ1-2, the V gene TRBV9; D unresolved. The V and J ends lost 1 base and 0 bases respectively, with 7 bases between them. In germline, CDR1 is SGDLS, CDR2 YYNGEE. The CDR3 consists of 14 residues. The CDR3 is CASSVSQSNYGYTF. The CDR3 DNA sequence: TGTGCCAGCAGCGTAAGTCAGTCTAACTATGGCTACACCTTC.

The J gene is TRBJ2-1, the V gene TRBV6-1; D gene unclear. Germline CDR1 is MNHNS and CDR2 is SASEGT. This CDR3 has 13 amino acids. Trimming shortened V by 2 bases and J by 8 bases, and 10 bases separated the two germline ends. The CDR3 DNA sequence: TGTGCCAGCAGTGAACTGCAGGTCCATGAGCAGTTCTTC. Amino acids: CASSELQVHEQFF.

The CDR3 DNA reads as TGCGCCAGCGGGACGGGACTCTCCTACACTGAAGCTTTCTTT. Its translation is CASGTGLSYTEAFF. The chain recombines TRBV5-1 with TRBJ1-1; weak D call: TRBD1 (5 bases). The CDR3 covers 14 residues. V was trimmed by 7 bases and J by 3 bases, leaving 16 bases between them. Germline V lookup: CDR1 SGHRS, CDR2 YFSETQ. Variable domain in full (rest from reference TRBV5-1 and TRBJ1-1): KAGVTQTPRYLIKTRGQQVTLSCSPISGHRSVSWYQQTPGQGLQFLFEYFSETQRNKGNFPGRFSGRQFSNSRSEMNVSTLELGDSALYLCASGTGLSYTEAFFGQGTRLTVV.

CDR3 bases: TGTGCCAGCGGGAGGATAAAGCAGCCCCAGCATTTT. Protein sequence: CASGRIKQPQHF. The chain combines TRBV6-1 with TRBJ1-5; D is unresolved. Trimming pared 8 bases from V and 7 bases from J, leaving 12 bases between. This CDR3 has 12 residues. Germline V lookup: CDR1 MNHNS, CDR2 SASEGT.

The genes are TRBV25-1 and TRBJ1-3; D perhaps matches TRBD1 (5 bases). CDR3 size: 16 residues. Looked up from germline, CDR1 is MGHDK and CDR2 is SYGVNS. The V end was cut by 3 bases, the J end by 1 base, with 13 bases between. The CDR3 loop reads CASSDLMRGSGNTIYF. The CDR3 DNA reads as TGTGCCAGCAGTGATCTCATGCGGGGGTCTGGAAACACCATATATTTT.

This clone has more than one count but fewer than ten. The V gene is TRBV5-5, the J gene TRBJ2-5; 7 positions match TRBD2. V lost 5 bases, J lost 2 bases, and 9 bases stayed unmatched. Germline V lookup: CDR1 SGHKS, CDR2 YYEKEE (reference sequence). The length of the CDR3 is 15 residues. The CDR3 nucleotides are TGTGCCAGCAGTCCTAAACTAGCGTCACAAGAGACCCAGTACTTC. Its protein is CASSPKLASQETQYF.